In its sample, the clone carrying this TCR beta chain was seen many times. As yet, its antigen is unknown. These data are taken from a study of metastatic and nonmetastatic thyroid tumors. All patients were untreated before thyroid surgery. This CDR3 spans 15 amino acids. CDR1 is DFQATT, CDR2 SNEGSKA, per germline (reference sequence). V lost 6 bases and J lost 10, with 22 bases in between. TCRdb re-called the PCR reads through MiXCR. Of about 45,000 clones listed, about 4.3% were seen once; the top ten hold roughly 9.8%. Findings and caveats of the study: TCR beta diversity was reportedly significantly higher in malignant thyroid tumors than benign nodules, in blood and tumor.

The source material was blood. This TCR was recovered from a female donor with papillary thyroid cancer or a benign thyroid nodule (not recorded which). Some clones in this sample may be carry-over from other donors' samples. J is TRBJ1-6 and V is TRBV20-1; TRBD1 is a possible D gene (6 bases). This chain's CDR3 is CSARPGTQWGSPLHF. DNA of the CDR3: TGCAGTGCCAGGCCGGGGACACAGTGGGGATCACCCCTCCACTTT.